This record covers a single TCR beta chain. This sample stems from a study of blood T cell repertoires in COVID-19. Seattle patients were enrolled while actively infected and followed longitudinally. The CDR3 consists of 14 residues. Trimming took 4 bases from V and 5 from J, leaving 12 bases between them. Germline V gives CDR1 SEHNR, CDR2 FQNEAQ (reference sequence). Original processing notes: Reference gene primer amplification in the assay estimated nucleated cell counts. Repertoires were generated with immunoSEQ multiplex PCR, while TCRdb's copy carries only in-frame clones and drops some. Clone size and V and J calls were adopted from that table, with D and trimming inferred from the DNA. The sample lists fewer than 250,000 clones; about 93% were seen once.

The rearrangement links TRBV7-9 to TRBJ1-5, with D tentatively TRBD1 (6 bases). The sequenced sample consisted of peripheral blood. The receptor was isolated from a young man with COVID-19, enrolled during active disease. The CDR3 bases are TGTGCCAGCAGCTCCGAGACAGGCCATCAGCCCCAGCATTTT. Its protein is CASSSETGHQPQHF.